These 2 T cell receptor beta chains were sequenced from one sample in a study of B cell selection in AIRE deficiency. Conventional CD4 T cells were sorted as CD4+CD127+ cells. Clones were read by immunoSEQ multiplex PCR, and TCRdb kept only the in-frame ones, dropping some. The repertoire consists of about 24,000 clones, with roughly 96% occurring once and the leading ten covering 0.15% to 0.2%. Specimen: CD4+CD127+ conventional T cells sorted from PBMCs. The receptors were gathered from a human donor in good health.

As for this clone: Sequence at one end of the junction differs from germline and may be a read error. The rearrangement links TRBV30 to TRBJ2-7; D possibly matches TRBD1 or TRBD2 (5 bases each). The CDR3 has 13 amino acids. Germline-derived CDR1 and CDR2 are GTSNPN and SVGIG (reference sequence). CDR3 loop: CAGRSGSGYEQYF. In DNA form, the CDR3 reads TGTGCCGGGAGATCAGGGTCCGGGTACGAGCAGTACTTC.

The chain carries TRBV6-1 and TRBJ2-5; tentative D call: TRBD1 (5 bases). The CDR3 is 14 amino acids. V was shortened by 4 bases and J by 0 bases, with 9 bases between the two germline ends. In germline, CDR1 is MNHNS, CDR2 SASEGT. CDR3 sequence reads: CASSATAYQETQYF. The CDR3 region has the DNA TGTGCCAGCAGTGCGACAGCTTACCAAGAGACCCAGTACTTC.